A selection of T cell receptor beta chains follows, all from one sample in a study of tumor and adjacent non-tumor tissue in lung cancer. TCRdb re-analysed the multiplex PCR reads in MiXCR, keeping a single row per CDR3 protein. Among roughly 81,000 distinct CDR3 sequences listed, around 57% were seen once. Sequencing was performed on lung tumor tissue. The receptor set was obtained from a man in his 70s with non-small cell lung cancer. Both conserved end residues are trimmed from each CDR3. The order of the fields is V gene, J gene, CDR3 protein.

v_call: TRBV11-2; j_call: TRBJ2-5; cdr3_aa: ASRILAGVGQETQY
v_call: TRBV4-1; j_call: TRBJ2-3; cdr3_aa: ASSQDHRTGADAQY
v_call: TRBV4-2; j_call: TRBJ1-4; cdr3_aa: ASSQGVQHATNEKLF
v_call: TRBV29-1; j_call: TRBJ1-2; cdr3_aa: SPDDTNMGQKAYGYT
v_call: TRBV6-2/TRBV6-3; j_call: TRBJ2-1; cdr3_aa: VSSYSLAGVRGSYNEQF
v_call: TRBV11-2; j_call: TRBJ2-7; cdr3_aa: TSSLVSSSYEQY
v_call: TRBV28; j_call: TRBJ2-7; cdr3_aa: ASMGLGMGLKQY
v_call: TRBV20-1; j_call: TRBJ2-3; cdr3_aa: SATPLVEDTQY
v_call: TRBV11-1; j_call: TRBJ2-1; cdr3_aa: ASSFAGQISSGRAREQS
v_call: TRBV4-1; j_call: TRBJ2-1; cdr3_aa: ASSREGAGGRLHEQF
v_call: TRBV14; j_call: TRBJ2-7; cdr3_aa: ASSHSGGEQY
v_call: TRBV12-3/TRBV12-4; j_call: TRBJ1-3; cdr3_aa: ASSGRGFSGNTIY
v_call: TRBV4-2; j_call: TRBJ2-1; cdr3_aa: VSSRAGGTYNEQF
v_call: TRBV29-1; j_call: TRBJ2-1; cdr3_aa: SVAYRGGPNGEQF
v_call: TRBV20-1; j_call: TRBJ1-1; cdr3_aa: SAPPRGRDTEAF
v_call: TRBV13; j_call: TRBJ2-6; cdr3_aa: ASSLESGANVLT
v_call: TRBV29-1; j_call: TRBJ2-1; cdr3_aa: SGYPGQPYSEQF
v_call: TRBV6-5; j_call: TRBJ2-7; cdr3_aa: ASSAGLAGLYEQY
v_call: TRBV5-1; j_call: TRBJ2-5; cdr3_aa: ASSLWTGQETQY
v_call: TRBV5-6; j_call: TRBJ2-7; cdr3_aa: ASSLVYAYERY
v_call: TRBV20-1; j_call: TRBJ2-3; cdr3_aa: SARDGDRLSGDTQY
v_call: TRBV20-1; j_call: TRBJ2-5; cdr3_aa: SARDITGVRDTQY